This TCR beta chain was captured by sequencing in a study of low-dose radiotherapy and immunotherapy resistance in tumors. Germline loops: CDR1 LGHNT, CDR2 FRNRAP. The trim removed 6 bases at V and 0 bases at J, leaving 8 bases unmatched. CDR3 length: 16 amino acids. The time point denotes: after trial treatment. Documented treatment: LDRT plus nivolumab, ipilimumab, low-dose cyclophosphamide and aspirin (RACIN trial). With TRAV- and TRBV-specific primers, first-strand cDNA was made, covering the alpha and beta chains. TCRs underwent 20 PCR cycles of amplification with a constant-region primer and V-primer adapter. A single record per CDR3 protein comes from TCRdb applying MiXCR to the reads. The table lists around 100,000 distinct CDR3 sequences, 20% of them singletons.

This receptor was taken from a female donor with ovarian cancer. The sequencing used PBMCs, collected after low-dose radiotherapy plus immunotherapy. The chain combines TRBV12-5 with TRBJ2-7; 10 bases map to TRBD1. The CDR3 reads CASGSRQGAFSYEQYF. DNA for the CDR3: TGTGCTAGTGGATCCAGACAGGGGGCTTTCTCCTACGAGCAGTACTTC.